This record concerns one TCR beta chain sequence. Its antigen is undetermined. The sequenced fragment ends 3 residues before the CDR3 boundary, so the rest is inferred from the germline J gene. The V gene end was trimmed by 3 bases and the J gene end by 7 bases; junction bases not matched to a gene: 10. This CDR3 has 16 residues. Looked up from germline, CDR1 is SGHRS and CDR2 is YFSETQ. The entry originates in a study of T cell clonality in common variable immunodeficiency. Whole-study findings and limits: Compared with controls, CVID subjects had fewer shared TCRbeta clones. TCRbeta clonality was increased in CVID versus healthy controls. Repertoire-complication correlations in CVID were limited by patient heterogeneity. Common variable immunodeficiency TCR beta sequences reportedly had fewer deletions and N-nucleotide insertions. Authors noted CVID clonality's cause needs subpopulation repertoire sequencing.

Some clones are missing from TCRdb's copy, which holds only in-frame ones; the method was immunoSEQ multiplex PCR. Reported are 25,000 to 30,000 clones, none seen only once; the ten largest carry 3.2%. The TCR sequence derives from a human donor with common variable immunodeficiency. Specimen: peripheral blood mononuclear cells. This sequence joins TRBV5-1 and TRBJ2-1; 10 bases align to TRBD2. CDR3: CASSSSLAGASNEQFF. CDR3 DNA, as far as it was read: TGCGCCAGCAGCTCGTCCCTAGCGGGAGCTTCTAATGAG.